Within the sample, the clone carrying this T cell receptor (beta chain) is large (0.1 to 1%). No antigen is known for it. Whole-study findings and limits: Greatest tumor Treg TCR overlap was with tumor naive CD4+ cells. Approximately 13% of tumor Treg sequences matched naive CD4+ cells.

The CDR3 is made up of 14 amino acids. V was cut by 7 bases and J by 4 bases, with 16 bases left in between. Amplification of TRBV12-4/TRBJ1-2 clonotypes used adaptor-ligated barcode primers. Each CDR3 protein gets one entry after TCRdb re-called the multiplex PCR reads with MiXCR. The table has around 110 distinct CDR3 sequences, almost 4.5% seen once. Tregs were sorted as CD4+CD25+CD127-/low cells. The sequence was collected from a female donor with breast cancer. The material sequenced was Tregs sorted from blood. The rearrangement links TRBV12-3 or TRBV12-4 to TRBJ1-2; D is unclear. The CDR3 reads CASTRTEGAYGYTF. CDR3 bases: TGTGCCAGCACCCGGACTGAAGGAGCCTATGGCTACACCTTC.